Each of the 11 T cell receptor beta chains below was sequenced from the same sample in a study of molecular identifiers for immune sequencing clone quantification. MiXCR, applied by TCRdb to the PCR reads, yields one record per CDR3 protein. The repertoire holds about 640,000 distinct CDR3 sequences, just under 20% seen once, with roughly 0.9% in the top ten. Sequencing used naive CD8+ T cells from blood, with Jurkat cell RNA spiked in. As for subset: FACS-sorted CD8+CD4-CCR7+CD45RA+ naive T cells. The receptor source for this set is a human donor in good health. Some libraries in this study had Jurkat cell RNA spiked in.

This clonotype appeared many times. The chain uses TRBV29-1 and TRBJ2-7; 14 bases fit TRBD2. The CDR3 covers 17 residues. The V segment lost 0 bases and the J segment 2 bases; nucleotides outside the gene matches: 6. The germline V gene has CDR1 SQVTM and CDR2 ANQGSEA. The CDR3 DNA reads TGCAGCGTTGAAGAAGGGACTAGCGGGAGTGGAGCCTACGAGCAGTACTTC. Translation gives CSVEEGTSGSGAYEQYF.

In its sample, this clonotype was seen many times. This chain uses TRBV5-1 with TRBJ2-3; 9 bases match TRBD2. V was pared by 0 bases and J by 3 bases, with 11 bases of the junction left unmatched. Germline V gene lookup returns CDR1 SGHRS and CDR2 YFSETQ. This CDR3 contains 18 residues. The CDR3 reads CASSLASAGGHLTDTQYF. The CDR3 bases are TGCGCCAGCAGCTTGGCCTCCGCGGGGGGGCATCTAACAGATACGCAGTATTTT.

The chain joins TRBV19 to TRBJ2-7; D might be TRBD1 (6 bases). This CDR3 spans 14 amino acids. Trimming pared 4 bases from V and 6 bases from J, leaving 16 bases between. Germline V gives CDR1 LNHDA, CDR2 SQIVND (reference sequence). The DNA for the CDR3 is TGTGCCAGTAGTACCCAAGGGGGAGCGGTCGAGCAGTACTTC. It codes for CASSTQGGAVEQYF.

This clonotype was counted many times. The chain is built from TRBV28 and TRBJ2-2, with D tentatively TRBD1 (6 bases). The germline V gene has CDR1 MDHEN and CDR2 SYDVKM. V was pared by 6 bases and J by 0 bases, with 14 bases between. CDR3 size: 16 residues. CDR3 sequence (DNA): TGTGCCAGCAGGGCCAGGGGTGAACCGAACACCGGGGAGCTGTTTTTT. Its translation is CASRARGEPNTGELFF. Based on the CDR3 plus reference TRBV28 and TRBJ2-2, the full variable domain is DVKVTQSSRYLVKRTGEKVFLECVQDMDHENMFWYRQDPGLGLRLIYFSYDVKMKEKGDIPEGYSVSREKKERFSLILESASTNQTSMYLCASRARGEPNTGELFFGEGSRLTVL.

This sequence joins TRBV11-2 and TRBJ2-7; a possible D gene is TRBD1 (7 bases). V was clipped by 5 bases and J by 1 base, with 18 bases between them. CDR3 length equals 16 residues. The V gene's germline CDR1 is SGHAT and CDR2 FQNNGV. The CDR3 loop is CASSRWGDSLSYEQYF. CDR3 nucleotides: TGTGCCAGCAGCCGGTGGGGGGACAGCTTGTCCTACGAGCAGTACTTC.

This clonotype showed up many times. V usage is TRBV20-1 and J usage is TRBJ1-5, with a weak D call TRBD1 (6 bases). The CDR3 spans 13 residues. Per the germline V gene, CDR1 is DFQATT and CDR2 is SNEGSKA (reference sequence). The V end lost 3 bases, the J end lost 3 bases, and 9 bases lay between the germline ends. The chain's CDR3 is CSARTGPNQPQHF. The CDR3 DNA follows: TGCAGTGCTAGGACAGGCCCCAATCAGCCCCAGCATTTT.

The sample holds many counts of this clonotype. The chain couples TRBV7-6 to TRBJ2-3, with D possibly TRBD2 on 5 matching bases. The germline V gene encodes CDR1 SGHVS and CDR2 FNYEAQ. Trimming left V 3 bases short and J 4 bases short, with 20 bases between. This CDR3 contains 17 residues. CDR3 bases: TGTGCCAGCAGCTTTGACGTCCCAACGGGGTTCGCAGATACGCAGTATTTT. The encoded protein is CASSFDVPTGFADTQYF.

On this clonotype: A read error may explain this, as a much larger clone is one base away. This chain connects TRBV7-9 to TRBJ1-1; D perhaps matches TRBD1 (5 bases). Trimming pared 4 bases from V and 7 bases from J, leaving 16 bases between. Germline V gene data show CDR1 as SEHNR and CDR2 as FQNEAQ (reference sequence). The CDR3 consists of 14 residues. CDR3 coding DNA: TGTGCCAGCAGCTCACCCTCGGGGGAGTATGAAGCTTTCTTT. Protein: CASSSPSGEYEAFF.

Regarding this clonotype: This could be a read error, since a much larger clone is one nucleotide away. The conserved phenylalanine or tryptophan is not found at the CDR3 terminus, so this likely reflects a read error. This chain links TRBV27 with TRBJ1-1; no reliable D call. This CDR3 has 13 amino acids. Germline CDR1 and CDR2: MNHEY and SMNVEV (reference sequence). V shed 3 bases and J shed 3 bases, with 8 bases lying between them. The CDR3 region has the DNA TGTGCCAGCAGTTTGGCCAGTGACACTGAAGCTTTCTCT. This encodes CASSLASDTEAFS.

The CDR3 sequence: CASSQAPGWGDNEQFF. CDR3 in DNA: TGCGCCAGCAGCCAGGCCCCCGGTTGGGGTGACAATGAGCAGTTCTTC. J is TRBJ2-1 and V is TRBV4-1; D uncertain. The CDR3 runs 16 residues. Trimming cost V 3 bases and J 5 bases, with 17 bases left between them. The germline CDR1 and CDR2 sequences are MGHRA and YSYEKL.

This clonotype was counted ten times or more. The chain has TRBV14 and TRBJ2-1, with 13 nucleotides matching TRBD2. Germline CDR1 is SGHDN and CDR2 is FVKESK. The junction had 5 bases not matched to a gene; V was cut back by 4 bases and J by 8 bases. CDR3 length equals 15 residues. The DNA for the CDR3 is TGTGCCAGCAGCCTTCGGACTAGCGGGAGTGATGAGCAGTTCTTC. It codes for CASSLRTSGSDEQFF.